Presented here are 25 T cell receptor beta chains from one specimen sequenced in a study of blood T cell repertoires in COVID-19. Data came from immunoSEQ multiplex PCR; TCRdb stores just in-frame clones and leaves some out. The sample holds a few hundred thousand clones; more than 65% are singletons and the top ten take 9.7%. Sequencing was performed on peripheral blood. Receptors were obtained from a man aged 50-59 years with active or convalescent COVID-19.

V is TRBV6-2 or TRBV6-3 and J is TRBJ1-6, with D tentatively TRBD1 (5 bases). CDR3 size: 17 residues. Trimming removed 2 bases at V and 0 bases at J, with 11 bases between. The germline CDR1 and CDR2 sequences are MNHEY and SVGEGT. CDR3 DNA: TGTGCCAGCAGTTACGAGAGACAGAGCTCCTATAATTCACCCCTCCACTTT. It encodes CASSYERQSSYNSPLHF.

The V gene is TRBV7-9, the J gene TRBJ1-2, with TRBD1 matching 7 bases. Germline assignment: CDR1 SEHNR and CDR2 FQNEAQ (reference sequence). The V and J ends lost 1 base and 8 bases, in that order; junction bases with no gene match: 7. CDR3 length: 14 residues. In DNA, the CDR3 is TGTGCCAGCAGCTTAGACAGGGGTGCTAGAGGCTACACCTTC. This codes for CASSLDRGARGYTF.

V is TRBV5-4 and J is TRBJ1-5; 8 bases line up with TRBD1. Germline loops: CDR1 SGHNT, CDR2 YYREEE (reference sequence). CDR3 size: 16 residues. Unmatched junction bases numbered 9, after V lost 3 bases and J lost 4 bases. The CDR3 sequence is CASSSGTGGRNQPQHF. The CDR3 region has the DNA TGTGCCAGCAGCTCAGGGACAGGAGGAAGGAATCAGCCCCAGCATTTT.

The chain couples TRBV7-3 to TRBJ2-7, with 7 bases lining up with TRBD2. With 6 bases clipped from V and 3 bases from J, the junction kept 17 bases outside the gene matches. Germline-derived CDR1 and CDR2 are SGHTA and FQGTGA. The CDR3 is 17 residues long. The CDR3 is CASSPLGRRGERYEQYF. The CDR3 DNA sequence: TGTGCCAGCAGTCCCTTGGGAAGACGGGGGGAGCGCTACGAGCAGTACTTC.

This chain uses TRBV19 with TRBJ1-3; D remains unclear. The CDR3 runs to 14 residues. Germline V lookup: CDR1 LNHDA, CDR2 SQIVND (reference sequence). Trimming took 6 bases from V and 1 from J, leaving 10 bases between them. The CDR3 sequence is CASRLGFSGNTIYF. The CDR3 DNA sequence: TGTGCCAGTAGACTAGGGTTTTCTGGAAACACCATATATTTT.

The count of this clone is one. CDR3 DNA sequence: TGTGCCAGCAGCTTAGACAGGGGGCGTATCGGTGAGCAGTTCTTC. Protein product: CASSLDRGRIGEQFF. This chain uses TRBV7-9 with TRBJ2-1; 9 bases fit TRBD1. The CDR3 sequence is 15 residues long. V gave up 1 base and J gave up 9 bases; unmatched junction bases: 7. Per the germline V gene, CDR1 is SEHNR and CDR2 is FQNEAQ (reference sequence).

This sequence joins TRBV3-1 (or the pseudogene TRBV3-2) and TRBJ2-2; D perhaps matches TRBD1 (5 bases). Trimming removed 1 base from V and 0 bases from J, with 6 bases in between. This CDR3 comprises 15 residues. Germline loops: CDR1 LGHDT, CDR2 YNNKEL (reference sequence). DNA for the CDR3: TGTGCCAGCAGCCAAGGGACAACGAACACCGGGGAGCTGTTTTTT. This gives the protein CASSQGTTNTGELFF.

The chain recombines TRBV6-4 with TRBJ2-1; TRBD2 agrees at 13 bases. This CDR3 comprises 15 residues. The V gene's germline CDR1 is MRHNA and CDR2 SNTAGT. Unmatched junction bases numbered 5, after V lost 6 bases and J lost 6 bases. CDR3 coding DNA: TGTGCCAGCAGGCAACTAGCGGGAGGGTTCAATGAGCAGTTCTTC. Protein: CASRQLAGGFNEQFF.

The chain recombines TRBV6-5 with TRBJ1-1; 7 bases are a match to TRBD1. V was pared by 2 bases and J by 9 bases, with 3 bases of the junction left unmatched. CDR3 length: 12 residues. CDR1 and CDR2 (germline): MNHEY, SVGAGI. CDR3 nucleotide sequence: TGTGCCAGCAGTTACAAGGGGGCTAAAGCTTTCTTT. Translation gives CASSYKGAKAFF.

The chain uses TRBV11-2 and TRBJ2-7; a possible D gene is TRBD1 (6 bases). The CDR3 covers 14 residues. V was pared by 4 bases and J by 1 base, with 11 bases between. Germline CDR1 SGHAT, CDR2 FQNNGV. CDR3 protein: CASSSRQESYEQYV. DNA for the CDR3: TGTGCCAGCAGCTCAAGACAGGAGTCCTACGAGCAGTACGTC.

V and J are TRBV20-1 and TRBJ2-3; TRBD2 agrees at 13 bases. V trimming: 3 bases; J trimming: 1 base; junction bases outside the gene matches: 4. The CDR3 contains 16 residues. Germline values: CDR1 DFQATT, CDR2 SNEGSKA (reference sequence). The DNA of the CDR3 is TGCAGTGCTAGTCGGACTAGCGGGGGTGGCACAGATACGCAGTATTTT. Its translation is CSASRTSGGGTDTQYF.

The chain recombines TRBV6-5 with TRBJ1-2; 7 nucleotides agree with TRBD1. Germline V gives CDR1 MNHEY, CDR2 SVGAGI. CDR3 length: 15 residues. Losses at the gene ends were 1 base for V and 2 bases for J; bases not matched to a gene: 4. CDR3 coding DNA: TGTGCCAGCAGTTACTTGCGGACAGGAAACTATGGCTACACCTTC. Protein product: CASSYLRTGNYGYTF.

This sequence joins TRBV7-2 and TRBJ2-2; TRBD1 agrees at 7 bases. CDR3 length equals 17 residues. J lost 0 bases, V lost 1 base, and 5 bases had no gene match. Germline-derived CDR1 and CDR2 are SGHTA and FQGNSA. CDR3 residues: CASSLVGTASNTGELFF. CDR3 in DNA: TGTGCCAGCAGCTTAGTGGGGACAGCCTCGAACACCGGGGAGCTGTTTTTT. The full variable domain, rest sourced from reference TRBV7-2 and TRBJ2-2, is GAGVSQSPSNKVTEKGKDVELRCDPISGHTALYWYRQSLGQGLEFLIYFQGNSAPDKSGLPSDRFSAERTGGSVSTLTIQRTQQEDSAVYLCASSLVGTASNTGELFFGEGSRLTVL.

The chain has TRBV5-8 and TRBJ2-7, with TRBD2 matching over 9 bases. V lost 0 bases to trimming and J lost 5 bases; unmatched junction nucleotides: 6. CDR3 length: 15 residues. Germline CDR1 and CDR2: SGHTS and YDEGEE. This CDR3 reads CASSLAPSGVDEQYV. As DNA, the CDR3 is TGTGCCAGCAGCTTGGCGCCTAGCGGGGTTGACGAGCAGTACGTC.

V is TRBV7-9 and J is TRBJ1-2; a weak D match, TRBD1 (5 bases). Per the germline V gene, CDR1 is SEHNR and CDR2 is FQNEAQ (reference sequence). The CDR3 contains 15 residues. V was clipped by 2 bases and J by 7 bases, with 17 bases between them. CDR3 DNA sequence: TGTGCCAGCAGCTTATCGGGCAGCCAAAGGGGTGGCTACACCTTC. Translation: CASSLSGSQRGGYTF.

The V call is TRBV5-1, the J call TRBJ2-5; 7 bases are shared with TRBD1. The CDR3 spans 14 residues. After removal of 0 bases from V and 5 bases from J, the junction contained 4 bases not matched to a gene. Germline V gene sequence: CDR1 SGHRS, CDR2 YFSETQ. CDR3 region: CASSLGGTAETQYF. DNA for the CDR3: TGCGCCAGCAGCTTGGGGGGGACAGCGGAGACCCAGTACTTC. The whole variable domain, remainder taken from reference TRBV5-1 and TRBJ2-5, is KAGVTQTPRYLIKTRGQQVTLSCSPISGHRSVSWYQQTPGQGLQFLFEYFSETQRNKGNFPGRFSGRQFSNSRSEMNVSTLELGDSALYLCASSLGGTAETQYFGPGTRLLVL.

V usage is TRBV18 and J usage is TRBJ1-1, with 7 nucleotides matching TRBD1. The germline V gene has CDR1 KGHSH and CDR2 LQKENI. Germline trimming cut 4 bases from V and 6 bases from J; bases unmatched to any gene: 8. This CDR3 has 14 residues. CDR3 residues: CASSQTGEEAEAFF. CDR3 bases: TGTGCCAGCTCACAAACAGGGGAGGAGGCTGAAGCTTTCTTT. Combining the CDR3 with reference TRBV18 and TRBJ1-1 gives the whole variable domain NAGVMQNPRHLVRRRGQEARLRCSPMKGHSHVYWYRQLPEEGLKFMVYLQKENIIDESGMPKERFSAEFPKEGPSILRIQQVVRGDSAAYFCASSQTGEEAEAFFGQGTRLTVV.

The chain has TRBV28 and TRBJ2-7; 9 positions agree with TRBD2. In germline, CDR1 is MDHEN, CDR2 SYDVKM. The J segment lost 5 bases and the V segment lost 7 bases, leaving 15 bases of the junction unmatched. This CDR3 contains 16 residues. The CDR3 here is CASKEAGGAGPHEQYF. The CDR3 DNA reads TGTGCCAGCAAGGAAGCGGGGGGCGCAGGGCCCCACGAGCAGTACTTC.

This clone was detected a few times. The V gene is TRBV9, the J gene TRBJ1-4; possibly TRBD1 for D (5 bases). Trimming cost V 3 bases and J 3 bases, with 18 bases left between them. Germline V gives CDR1 SGDLS, CDR2 YYNGEE. The CDR3 loop spans 17 amino acids. CDR3 sequence: CASSDVPGRSANEKLFF. CDR3 sequence (DNA): TGTGCCAGCAGCGACGTGCCAGGGAGGTCGGCTAATGAAAAACTGTTTTTT. Together with reference TRBV9 and TRBJ1-4, the CDR3 gives the full variable domain: DSGVTQTPKHLITATGQRVTLRCSPRSGDLSVYWYQQSLDQGLQFLIQYYNGEERAKGNILERFSAQQFPDLHSELNLSSLELGDSALYFCASSDVPGRSANEKLFFGSGTQLSVL.

This sequence joins TRBV7-6 and TRBJ2-5, with D tentatively TRBD2 (6 bases). Germline V gene data show CDR1 as SGHVS and CDR2 as FNYEAQ. V was clipped by 5 bases and J by 1 base, with 8 bases between them. This CDR3 is 13 amino acids long. The CDR3 bases are TGTGCCAGCAGCCCCGGGGGCCAAGAGACCCAGTACTTC. The encoded protein is CASSPGGQETQYF.

V gene TRBV9 combines with J gene TRBJ1-1; TRBD1 matches 9 bases. After removal of 2 bases from V and 4 bases from J, the junction contained 6 bases not matched to a gene. Germline CDR1 reads SGDLS; CDR2 reads YYNGEE. There are 15 residues in the CDR3. CDR3 sequence (DNA): TGTGCCAGCAGCGTGGGACAGGGTATAGGCACTGAAGCTTTCTTT. Protein product: CASSVGQGIGTEAFF.

The chain has TRBV7-3 and TRBJ2-2, with D unresolved. The germline V gene encodes CDR1 SGHTA and CDR2 FQGTGA. The V and J ends lost 3 bases and 3 bases respectively, with 8 bases between them. The CDR3 loop spans 14 amino acids. Here the CDR3 reads CASSFGGYTGELFF. The CDR3 nucleotides are TGTGCCAGCAGCTTTGGCGGTTACACCGGGGAGCTGTTTTTT.

The rearrangement joins TRBV2 to TRBJ2-4; 8 bases agree with TRBD1. Germline loops: CDR1 SNHLY, CDR2 FYNNEI. The V gene end was trimmed by 2 bases and the J gene end by 7 bases; junction bases not matched to a gene: 4. The CDR3 is made up of 14 amino acids. DNA for the CDR3: TGTGCCAGCAGTGAACCGACAGGGGCGAACATTCAGTACTTC. It specifies CASSEPTGANIQYF.

This CDR3 is CASSPFQAGWPQHF. CDR3 in DNA: TGCGCCAGCAGCCCCTTTCAAGCAGGCTGGCCCCAGCATTTT. The V call is TRBV4-1, the J call TRBJ1-5; D not resolved. The germline CDR1 and CDR2 sequences are MGHRA and YSYEKL. V was pared by 4 bases and J by 9 bases, with 16 bases between. The CDR3 is made up of 14 amino acids.

The sample holds one count of this clone. The chain links TRBV28 to TRBJ2-3; D perhaps matches TRBD2 (6 bases). The germline gives CDR1 MDHEN, CDR2 SYDVKM. This CDR3 contains 16 residues. Trimming cost V 11 bases and J 6 bases, with 27 bases left between them. CDR3 region: CAASLTTGLIVDTQYF. CDR3 in DNA: TGTGCCGCCAGCTTAACCACGGGACTCATTGTTGATACGCAGTATTTT.